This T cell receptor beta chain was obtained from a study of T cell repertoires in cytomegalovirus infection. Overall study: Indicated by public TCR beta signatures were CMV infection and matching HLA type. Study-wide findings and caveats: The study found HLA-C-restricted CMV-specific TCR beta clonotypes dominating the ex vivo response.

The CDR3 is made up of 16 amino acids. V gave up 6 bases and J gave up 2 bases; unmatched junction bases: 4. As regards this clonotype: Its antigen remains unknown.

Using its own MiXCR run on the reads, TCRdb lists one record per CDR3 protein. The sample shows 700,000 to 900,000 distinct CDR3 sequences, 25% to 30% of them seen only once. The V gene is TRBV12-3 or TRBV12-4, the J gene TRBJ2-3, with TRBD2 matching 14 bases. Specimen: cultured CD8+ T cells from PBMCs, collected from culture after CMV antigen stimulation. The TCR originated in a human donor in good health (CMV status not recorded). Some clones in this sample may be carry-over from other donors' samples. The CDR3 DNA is TGTGCCAGCAGAAAGACTAGCGGGGGGGACACAGATACGCAGTATTTT. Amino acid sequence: CASRKTSGGDTDTQYF.